The 17 T cell receptor beta chains presented below share a single source sample, sequenced in a study of OX40 agonist ivuxolimab in advanced cancers. The data were produced by immunoSEQ multiplex PCR, yet TCRdb's version contains in-frame clones alone and is incomplete. This sample carries around 30,000 clones, roughly 80% of them seen once, and the ten largest clones take approximately 2.4%. The source material was CD4+ or CD8+ T cells sorted from blood, sampled in a trial of the OX40 agonist ivuxolimab. These receptors were obtained from an adult with an advanced solid tumor such as melanoma, head and neck, liver or kidney cancer.

V usage is TRBV7-8 and J usage is TRBJ2-1; D is undetermined. Between the trimmed V and J ends, which lost 5 bases and 5 bases, there was a span of 10 bases. CDR1 is SGHVS and CDR2 is FQNEAQ in the germline V gene. The CDR3 totals 13 residues. The CDR3 loop reads CASSQTWNNEQFF. The CDR3 region has the DNA TGTGCCAGCAGCCAGACATGGAACAATGAGCAGTTCTTC.

This clone came up a few times. This sequence joins TRBV5-4 and TRBJ2-1; D not resolved. The CDR3 covers 13 residues. Germline V gene sequence: CDR1 SGHNT, CDR2 YYREEE (reference sequence). Trimming cost V 0 bases and J 1 base, with 2 bases left between them. The CDR3: CASSLGSYNEQFF. The CDR3 nucleotides read TGTGCCAGCAGCTTGGGGTCCTACAATGAGCAGTTCTTC.

J is TRBJ1-3 and V is TRBV30; a weak D match, TRBD1 (6 bases). There are 15 residues in the CDR3. From germline, CDR1 is GTSNPN and CDR2 SVGIG (reference sequence). Trimming removed 0 bases at V and 4 bases at J, with 13 bases between. The CDR3 loop is CAWSVRGSYGNTIYF. As DNA, the CDR3 is TGTGCCTGGAGTGTCAGGGGCAGCTACGGAAACACCATATATTTT.

The rearrangement links TRBV5-4 to TRBJ2-3, with D possibly matching TRBD2 (5 bases). Trimming stripped 1 base from V and 5 bases from J, with 8 bases between. The CDR3 length is 13 residues. Germline V lookup: CDR1 SGHNT, CDR2 YYREEE (reference sequence). The CDR3 DNA sequence: TGTGCCAGCAGCTTGCAGGCGGGAGATACGCAGTATTTT. It is translated as CASSLQAGDTQYF.

This clone was observed a single time. The rearrangement uses TRBV9 and TRBJ2-1; 14 bases line up with TRBD2. The length of the CDR3 is 15 residues. The germline V gene encodes CDR1 SGDLS and CDR2 YYNGEE. With V trimmed by 0 bases and J by 8 bases, 1 base remained unmatched. CDR3 in DNA: TGTGCCAGCAGCGTAGGGGGACTAGCGGGAGATGAGCAGTTCTTC. Encoded protein: CASSVGGLAGDEQFF.

V and J are TRBV9 and TRBJ1-1; 8 nucleotides align to TRBD1. V trimming: 0 bases; J trimming: 10 bases; junction bases outside the gene matches: 8. There are 14 residues in the CDR3. Germline values: CDR1 SGDLS, CDR2 YYNGEE. DNA of the CDR3: TGTGCCAGCAGCGTAGATCCGGACAGGGTTGGAGCTTTCTTT. Protein sequence: CASSVDPDRVGAFF.

In its sample, this clone was seen once. This chain connects TRBV9 to TRBJ1-1; no clear D. CDR3 length equals 13 residues. The V end was cut by 1 base, the J end by 3 bases, with 7 bases between. Germline CDR1 and CDR2: SGDLS and YYNGEE. This CDR3 reads CASSVSDDTEAFF. CDR3 nucleotide sequence: TGTGCCAGCAGCGTAAGTGATGACACTGAAGCTTTCTTT. Complete variable domain (other parts from reference TRBV9 and TRBJ1-1): DSGVTQTPKHLITATGQRVTLRCSPRSGDLSVYWYQQSLDQGLQFLIQYYNGEERAKGNILERFSAQQFPDLHSELNLSSLELGDSALYFCASSVSDDTEAFFGQGTRLTVV.

This chain uses TRBV28 with TRBJ2-1; 7 bases line up with TRBD1. Germline V lookup: CDR1 MDHEN, CDR2 SYDVKM. The CDR3 spans 13 residues. V shed 4 bases, J shed 4 bases, and the junction held 1 base outside the gene matches. The CDR3 protein is CASSWTGYNEQFF. For the CDR3, the DNA is TGTGCCAGCAGTTGGACAGGATACAATGAGCAGTTCTTC.

This clone has only a few counts. The chain links TRBV5-1 to TRBJ2-3; no firm D call. There are 14 residues in the CDR3. Germline CDR1 SGHRS, CDR2 YFSETQ. Trimming left V 2 bases short and J 0 bases short, with 7 bases between. The CDR3 here is CASSLPTSTDTQYF. The CDR3 DNA reads as TGCGCCAGCAGCTTACCGACGAGCACAGATACGCAGTATTTT.

This chain connects TRBV9 to TRBJ2-2, with unresolved D. Looked up from germline, CDR1 is SGDLS and CDR2 is YYNGEE. This CDR3 is 13 amino acids long. With 5 bases removed from V and 3 bases from J, the gap between germline ends came to 8 bases. The CDR3 spells CASSATHTGELFF. The CDR3 bases are TGTGCCAGCAGTGCCACGCACACCGGGGAGCTGTTTTTT.

The chain is built from TRBV4-2 and TRBJ1-1; weak D call: TRBD1 (6 bases). Trimming shortened V by 5 bases and J by 1 base, and 23 bases separated the two germline ends. Per the germline V gene, CDR1 is LGHNA and CDR2 is YNFKEQ. The CDR3 is 18 amino acids. The CDR3 loop is CASSVQGFEGVQNTEAFF. CDR3 nucleotide sequence: TGTGCCAGCAGCGTACAGGGTTTTGAGGGAGTCCAGAACACTGAAGCTTTCTTT.

The V gene is TRBV4-3, the J gene TRBJ2-1; possible D gene TRBD2, 6 bases. The length of the CDR3 is 15 residues. The ends were cut back, 3 bases at V and 4 bases at J, with 13 bases in the middle. Looked up from germline, CDR1 is LGHNA and CDR2 is YSLEER. The CDR3 DNA reads as TGCGCCAGCAGCCATGGGCAGGGAGGATACAATGAGCAGTTCTTC. It yields the protein CASSHGQGGYNEQFF.

This clone was recorded a few times. The V and J genes are TRBV5-1 and TRBJ2-3; unclear D gene. V lost 4 bases to trimming and J lost 4 bases, with 7 bases between them. This CDR3 comprises 12 residues. Germline assignment: CDR1 SGHRS and CDR2 YFSETQ. The CDR3 region is CASSRASDTQYF. The DNA for the CDR3 is TGCGCCAGCAGCAGAGCGTCAGATACGCAGTATTTT.

The chain has TRBV19 and TRBJ2-7, with 8 bases aligning to TRBD2. The ends lost 2 bases at V and 6 bases at J; junction bases unmatched: 12. The V gene's germline CDR1 is LNHDA and CDR2 SQIVND (reference sequence). This CDR3 has 16 residues. The CDR3 spells CASSILLAGGEVEQYF. As DNA, the CDR3 is TGTGCCAGTAGTATATTACTGGCGGGGGGCGAAGTCGAGCAGTACTTC. Full variable domain (missing parts from reference TRBV19 and TRBJ2-7): DGGITQSPKYLFRKEGQNVTLSCEQNLNHDAMYWYRQDPGQGLRLIYYSQIVNDFQKGDIAEGYSVSREKKESFPLTVTSAQKNPTAFYLCASSILLAGGEVEQYFGPGTRLTVT.

In its sample, this clone was seen once. The chain recombines TRBV18 with TRBJ2-2; D call uncertain. V lost 9 bases to trimming and J lost 7 bases, with 9 bases between them. CDR1 and CDR2 from the germline V gene are KGHSH and LQKENI. The CDR3 has 11 amino acids. This CDR3 reads CARLRDGELFF. The CDR3 nucleotides read TGTGCCAGGTTACGAGACGGGGAGCTGTTTTTT.

The chain is built from TRBV7-6 and TRBJ1-1, with D possibly being TRBD1 (5 bases). The CDR3 extends over 15 amino acids. CDR1 and CDR2 from the germline V gene are SGHVS and FNYEAQ. V lost 4 bases and J lost 1, with 13 bases in between. Here the CDR3 reads CASSSRGGENTEAFF. In nucleotides, the CDR3 is TGTGCCAGCAGCTCCCGGGGGGGGGAGAACACTGAAGCTTTCTTT.

This chain joins TRBV2 and TRBJ2-3; the D gene is possibly TRBD2 (5 bases). The length of the CDR3 is 14 residues. The ends were cut back, 7 bases at V and 6 bases at J, with 17 bases in the middle. The germline gives CDR1 SNHLY, CDR2 FYNNEI. CDR3 amino acids: CASTQATRGDTQYF. Written as DNA, the CDR3 is TGTGCCAGCACTCAAGCGACCCGCGGGGATACGCAGTATTTT. Based on the CDR3 plus reference TRBV2 and TRBJ2-3, the full variable domain is EPEVTQTPSHQVTQMGQEVILRCVPISNHLYFYWYRQILGQKVEFLVSFYNNEISEKSEIFDDQFSVERPDGSNFTLKIRSTKLEDSAMYFCASTQATRGDTQYFGPGTRLTVL.